Following are 10 T cell receptor beta chains from one sample sequenced in a study of cytotoxic CD8 clonotypes in ibrutinib-treated CLL. Clones were sequenced by immunoSEQ multiplex PCR, and TCRdb holds only the in-frame ones, with some missing. The data show approximately 350,000 clones, over 60% seen once. The starting material was PBMCs, obtained after 36 months of ibrutinib treatment. The source of these receptors is a human donor with chronic lymphocytic leukemia.

The chain combines TRBV6-5 with TRBJ2-7, with 14 nucleotides matching TRBD2. The CDR3 consists of 14 residues. The V gene end was trimmed by 6 bases and the J gene end by 6 bases; junction bases not matched to a gene: 4. CDR1 and CDR2 (germline): MNHEY, SVGAGI. The CDR3 here is CASSPGTSGGEQYF. In DNA form, the CDR3 reads TGTGCCAGCAGCCCCGGGACTAGCGGGGGCGAGCAGTACTTC.

The chain carries TRBV5-1 and TRBJ2-7; 11 bases fit TRBD2. CDR1 SGHRS and CDR2 YFSETQ come from the germline V gene. The CDR3 runs 15 residues. The V segment lost 6 bases and the J segment 2 bases; nucleotides outside the gene matches: 7. CDR3 sequence: CASTPTSGIAYEQYF. For the CDR3, the DNA is TGCGCCAGCACCCCGACTAGCGGGATCGCCTACGAGCAGTACTTC.

The chain recombines TRBV28 with TRBJ2-7, with a possible D match to TRBD2 (6 bases). The germline V gene has CDR1 MDHEN and CDR2 SYDVKM. The CDR3 runs to 13 residues. V was trimmed by 8 bases and J by 2 bases, leaving 13 bases between them. As DNA, the CDR3 is TGTGCCAGCGAGGCTAGCGCAACCTACGAGCAGTACTTC. Translating gives CASEASATYEQYF.

The chain recombines TRBV2 with TRBJ2-7; D unresolved. The V end was cut by 5 bases, the J end by 7 bases, with 9 bases between. Germline V lookup: CDR1 SNHLY, CDR2 FYNNEI. CDR3 size: 11 residues. CDR3 loop: CASSRRPEQYF. The CDR3 bases are TGTGCCAGCAGTAGACGGCCTGAGCAGTACTTC.

The chain employs TRBV5-4 and TRBJ1-5; 9 nucleotides agree with TRBD1. Germline assignment: CDR1 SGHNT and CDR2 YYREEE (reference sequence). The CDR3 length is 15 residues. Trimming removed 0 bases from V and 6 bases from J; junction bases left unmatched: 4. CDR3 sequence: CASSLGTGEGQPQHF. As DNA, the CDR3 is TGTGCCAGCAGCTTGGGGACAGGGGAGGGTCAGCCCCAGCATTTT.

The genes are TRBV4-1 and TRBJ2-3, with TRBD2 matching over 10 bases. Losses at the gene ends were 1 base for V and 4 bases for J; bases not matched to a gene: 5. Germline V CDR1 and CDR2: MGHRA, YSYEKL. CDR3 size: 16 residues. CDR3 coding DNA: TGCGCCAGCAGCCAAGCCCCTAGCGGGGGATCAGATACGCAGTATTTT. It is translated as CASSQAPSGGSDTQYF.

V and J are TRBV11-2 and TRBJ2-1; 7 positions match TRBD2. This CDR3 region has 12 residues. The trim removed 4 bases at V and 14 bases at J, leaving 8 bases unmatched. Germline V gives CDR1 SGHAT, CDR2 FQNNGV. This chain's CDR3 is CASSSPTTSKFF. CDR3 DNA: TGTGCCAGCAGCTCCCCGACGACTAGCAAGTTCTTC. The variable domain in full, completed from reference TRBV11-2 and TRBJ2-1, reads EAGVAQSPRYKIIEKRQSVAFWCNPISGHATLYWYQQILGQGPKLLIQFQNNGVVDDSQLPKDRFSAERLKGVDSTLKIQPAKLEDSAVYLCASSSPTTSKFFGPGTRLTVL.

The V call is TRBV18, the J call TRBJ2-7; no clear D. The germline CDR1 and CDR2 sequences are KGHSH and LQKENI. V was shortened by 3 bases and J by 7 bases, with 13 bases between the two germline ends. The CDR3 totals 13 residues. The CDR3 loop is CASSPPLHGEQYF. The CDR3 DNA reads as TGTGCCAGCTCACCTCCCCTCCATGGGGAGCAGTACTTC. Full variable domain (outside the CDR3, taken from reference TRBV18 and TRBJ2-7): NAGVMQNPRHLVRRRGQEARLRCSPMKGHSHVYWYRQLPEEGLKFMVYLQKENIIDESGMPKERFSAEFPKEGPSILRIQQVVRGDSAAYFCASSPPLHGEQYFGPGTRLTVT.

This clone was observed a few times. V and J are TRBV7-9 and TRBJ2-1; D remains unclear. The V end was cut by 1 base, the J end by 9 bases, with 4 bases between. CDR3 length equals 11 residues. Germline V gene data show CDR1 as SEHNR and CDR2 as FQNEAQ (reference sequence). CDR3 in amino acids: CASSLEGEQFF. The CDR3 coding sequence is TGTGCCAGCAGCTTAGAGGGTGAGCAGTTCTTC.

This clone was seen only a few times. The chain couples TRBV5-1 to TRBJ2-7; perhaps TRBD1 as D (5 bases). Deletions cut 0 bases from V and 3 bases from J, with 10 bases between. Germline V gene sequence: CDR1 SGHRS, CDR2 YFSETQ. This CDR3 is built from 14 residues. The CDR3, as DNA: TGCGCCAGCAGCTTGGGGCAGGGTTACTACGAGCAGTACTTC. Amino acid sequence: CASSLGQGYYEQYF.